The next 9 T cell receptor beta chains were all read from a single sample in a study of CD8 T cells in Susac syndrome (dated by TCRdb to between 2018 and 2021). The method behind the library was the immunoSEQ multiplex PCR assay. RNA was extracted with the RNeasy kit and about 0.45 to 1 ug was reverse transcribed using random hexamers. TCRdb cleaned the public reads at Q25 with fastp, built clones with MiXCR and kept in-frame beta chains. Duplicate CDR3 protein sequences are folded into a single record with the most common DNA and genes. Here the sample has about 290,000 distinct CDR3 sequences; roughly 90% occur a single time. Together, the top ten hold around 0.2% of the sample. The sample consisted of CD8+ T cells from PBMCs. These receptors were obtained from a human donor with multiple sclerosis.

V gene TRBV14 combines with J gene TRBJ2-1; no clear D. Trimming cost V 0 bases and J 8 bases, with 8 bases left between them. The CDR3 has 13 residues. CDR1 and CDR2 (germline): SGHDN, FVKESK. CDR3 DNA: TGTGCCAGCAGCCAAGATAATTTGCATGAGCAGTTCTTC. Amino acids: CASSQDNLHEQFF.

This chain uses TRBV20-1 with TRBJ2-1, with D possibly being TRBD2 (6 bases). The germline V and J ends were trimmed by 6 bases and 2 bases, with 11 bases remaining between them. The germline gives CDR1 DFQATT, CDR2 SNEGSKA (reference sequence). This CDR3 has 13 amino acids. The CDR3: CSAGAGPYNEQFF. In nucleotides, the CDR3 is TGCAGTGCCGGGGCGGGACCCTACAATGAGCAGTTCTTC.

The chain uses TRBV19 and TRBJ2-3, with 13 bases lining up with TRBD2. Trimming took 5 bases from V and 5 from J; bases not matched to a gene: 4. This CDR3 has 15 amino acids. CDR1 is LNHDA and CDR2 is SQIVND in the germline V gene (reference sequence). The CDR3 nucleotides read TGTGCCAGTAGTTGGACTAGCGGGGGCCAAGATACGCAGTATTTT. The encoded protein is CASSWTSGGQDTQYF.

The chain couples TRBV10-2 to TRBJ1-2, with D uncertain. Germline CDR1 is WSHSY and CDR2 is SAAADI. V lost 10 bases, J lost 1 base, and 19 bases lay in between. This CDR3 has 15 residues. The CDR3 DNA follows: TGCGCCACCTATGCACGGGAGGAGGGTAACTATGGCTACACCTTC. This gives the protein CATYAREEGNYGYTF.

This rearrangement joins TRBV29-1 to TRBJ2-7; unclear D gene. This CDR3 comprises 15 residues. Germline CDR1 reads SQVTM; CDR2 reads ANQGSEA. V lost 4 bases to trimming and J lost 2 bases, with 18 bases between them. CDR3 sequence (DNA): TGCAGCGTTGGTCACGATAAGGGTATGCCCTACGAGCAGTACTTC. Its translation is CSVGHDKGMPYEQYF.

This clonotype was seen once. This chain connects TRBV19 to TRBJ1-5; D may be TRBD1 (5 bases). The CDR3 is 15 residues long. Germline V gene sequence: CDR1 LNHDA, CDR2 SQIVND (reference sequence). Trimming cost V 1 base and J 7 bases, with 14 bases left between them. This chain's CDR3 is CASSIGRGAEQPQHF. The CDR3 DNA is TGTGCCAGTAGTATAGGTAGGGGCGCAGAGCAGCCCCAGCATTTT.

The chain carries TRBV4-3 and TRBJ1-1; D gene unclear. This CDR3 spans 14 amino acids. Per the germline V gene, CDR1 is LGHNA and CDR2 is YSLEER. The V end was cut by 0 bases, the J end by 2 bases, with 7 bases between. DNA for the CDR3: TGCGCCAGCAGCCAAGACAGGCGCAACACTGAAGCTTTCTTT. It is translated as CASSQDRRNTEAFF.

The V gene is TRBV24-1, the J gene TRBJ2-7, with D possibly matching TRBD2 (6 bases). Germline V lookup: CDR1 KGHDR, CDR2 SFDVKD. V was clipped by 3 bases and J by 6 bases, with 14 bases between them. The CDR3 runs 14 residues. Here the CDR3 DNA reads TGTGCCACCAGTGATCCCAGGGCTAGCGCCGAGCAGTACTTC. It specifies CATSDPRASAEQYF.

In DNA form, the CDR3 reads TGTGCCAGCAGCAAAGGAGGAACTAGCGGCAGCACAGATACGCAGTATTTT. This encodes CASSKGGTSGSTDTQYF. The chain has TRBV21-1 and TRBJ2-3; TRBD2, the table's D call, lacks a check against the DNA. TRBV21-1 is an annotated pseudogene. The CDR3 length is 17 residues.